Listed below are T cell receptor beta chains from one sample, sequenced in a study of blood T cell repertoires in COVID-19. Sequencing was performed with immunoSEQ multiplex PCR; in TCRdb, only in-frame clones are kept and a portion is missing. This table holds about 170,000 clones, about 83% found once. The sample was peripheral blood. The receptors stem from a woman in her sixties or seventies who had recovered from COVID-19. CDR3s include the opening cysteine and the closing phenylalanine or tryptophan. Fields, in order: clone size, J gene, V gene, D gene, CDR3 DNA, CDR3 protein. The D gene is left open where the match is weak. Not every row has a clone size; where given, it reads once, few, many or a size class.

- TRBJ2-4 TRBV7-6 - TGTGCCAGCAGCCCCGGGGCGGGCAGGGGAAACATTCAGTACTTC CASSPGAGRGNIQYF
- TRBJ1-6 TRBV30 TRBD1 TGTGCCTGGAGCGCAGGACAGGATAATTCACCCCTCCACTTT CAWSAGQDNSPLHF
once TRBJ2-6 TRBV7-7 TRBD1 TGTGCCAGCAGCCCCGAGACAGGGACCGGGGCCAACGTCCTGACTTTC CASSPETGTGANVLTF
- TRBJ2-1 TRBV5-5 TRBD1 TGTGCCAGCAGGAGGACAGGGGATGAGCAGTTCTTC CASRRTGDEQFF
- TRBJ1-1 TRBV4-1 - TGCGCCAGCAGCCAAGATGGACAGTTGAACACTGAAGCTTTCTTT CASSQDGQLNTEAFF
- TRBJ2-7 TRBV9 TRBD2 TGTGCCAGCAGCCCAATAGCGGGAGCCGTCGAGCAGTACTTC CASSPIAGAVEQYF
- TRBJ2-1 TRBV7-9 - TGTGCCAGCAGCTGGACCGGGACTCCAAATGAGCAGTTCTTC CASSWTGTPNEQFF
- TRBJ2-7 TRBV10-3 TRBD2 TGTGCCATCAGTGTGGGACTAGGGGCCGAGCAGTACTTC CAISVGLGAEQYF
- TRBJ2-4 TRBV19 TRBD2 TGTGCCAGTAATGGGGGGGGCATTCAGTACTTC CASNGGGIQYF
- TRBJ2-1 TRBV29-1 TRBD2 TGCAGCGTAGGGTCCGGGACTAGTCGTAGCAATGAGCAGTTCTTC CSVGSGTSRSNEQFF
- TRBJ2-1 TRBV2 TRBD2 TGTGCCAGAAGGACTAGCGGGGGTCCCGAGGGAGATGAGCAGTTCTTC CARRTSGGPEGDEQFF
once TRBJ2-2 TRBV29-1 - TGCAGCACCCCAGGGGTAGGGGTGTACACCGGGGAGCTGTTTTTT CSTPGVGVYTGELFF
- TRBJ1-2 TRBV30 - TGTGCCTGGAGTCGGCCGGGGGGGGTTGGCGGCTACACCTTC CAWSRPGGVGGYTF
- TRBJ2-1 TRBV7-8 TRBD1 TGTGCCAGCAGAGACAGGGGGCCCTACAATGAGCAGTTCTTC CASRDRGPYNEQFF
- TRBJ1-3 TRBV6-5 - TGTGCCAGCAACACTGGAAACACCATATATTTT CASNTGNTIYF
- TRBJ2-3 TRBV5-1 - TGCGCCAGCAGCTTGGGAGGGCGGGCTCTTACAGATACGCAGTATTTT CASSLGGRALTDTQYF
- TRBJ1-3 TRBV27 - TGTGCCAGCAGGGAGGTCAGCTCTGGAAACACCATATATTTT CASREVSSGNTIYF
once TRBJ1-1 TRBV3-1/TRBV3-2 - TGTGCCAGCAGCCATCGGGACACCCAGAACACTGAAGCTTTCTTT CASSHRDTQNTEAFF
- TRBJ2-3 TRBV9 TRBD2 TGTGCCAGCAGCCCCCGGACTAGCGGGCCCGTGGATACGCAGTATTTT CASSPRTSGPVDTQYF
- TRBJ2-3 TRBV5-5 TRBD2 TGTGCCAGCAGCTACCGACTAGCGAGTAGCACAGATACGCAGTATTTT CASSYRLASSTDTQYF
- TRBJ1-4 TRBV15 - TGTGCCACCAGCATTCACCCCAGTGAAAAACTGTTTTTT CATSIHPSEKLFF
- TRBJ2-5 TRBV7-9 - TGTGCCAGCACCAGACAGGTGGGGATGCGTGAGACCCAGTACTTC CASTRQVGMRETQYF
few TRBJ2-7 TRBV18 TRBD1 TGTGCCAGCTCACCACAGGGGGCGACCCCCCACGAGCAGTACTTC CASSPQGATPHEQYF
- TRBJ2-1 TRBV3-1/TRBV3-2 - TGTGCCAGCAGCCAAGATATACTCTACAATGAGCAGTTCTTC CASSQDILYNEQFF
few TRBJ2-2 TRBV9 TRBD2 TGTGCCAGCAGCGTAGTGGGGGGAGGGCCCACCGGGGAGCTGTTTTTT CASSVVGGGPTGELFF
few TRBJ1-5 TRBV19 TRBD1 TGTGCCAGTAGCCCGGACAGGGGGTACCAGCCCCAGCATTTT CASSPDRGYQPQHF
- TRBJ2-2 TRBV18 TRBD2 TGTGCCAGCTCACCCCAACTAGCGGGAGCGGACACCGGGGAGCTGTTTTTT CASSPQLAGADTGELFF
few TRBJ1-1 TRBV7-3 - TGTGCCAGCAGCTTGGCAGGAACGGACACTGAAGCTTTCTTT CASSLAGTDTEAFF
- TRBJ1-1 TRBV5-1 TRBD1 TGCGCCAGCAGCCCACGACAGGGGACGAACACTGAAGCTTTCTTT CASSPRQGTNTEAFF
few TRBJ2-3 TRBV7-2 - TGTGCCAGCAGCAATAGCGGCAGCACAGATACGCAGTATTTT CASSNSGSTDTQYF
- TRBJ2-3 TRBV9 - TGTGCCAGCAGCGTAGACCTCACCACTGCTAGTGATACGCAGTATTTT CASSVDLTTASDTQYF
- TRBJ2-1 TRBV7-3 TRBD2 TGTGCCAGCAGCTTACGGGGACTAGTTACCAATGAGCAGTTCTTC CASSLRGLVTNEQFF
- TRBJ2-3 TRBV30 - TGTGCCTGGAGTGTCCAGGGGTGGACAGATACGCAGTATTTT CAWSVQGWTDTQYF
few TRBJ1-4 TRBV10-3 - TGTGCCATCAGCGGTACAGGCAGTAATGAAAAACTGTTTTTT CAISGTGSNEKLFF
once TRBJ1-2 TRBV5-1 - TGCGCCAGCAGCTTTCGGCAGGCAAACTATGGCTACACCTTC CASSFRQANYGYTF
few TRBJ2-7 TRBV11-2 TRBD2 TGTGCCAGCAGCTCCCTCCGGGGGGGCCGCATCGAGCAGTACTTC CASSSLRGGRIEQYF
- TRBJ2-7 TRBV5-6 - TGTGCCAGCAGCCCCCCTTGGCCTAGCAGCTCCTACGAGCAGTACTTC CASSPPWPSSSYEQYF